This TCR beta chain comes out of a study of blood T cell repertoires in COVID-19. Study-level background: In each case, the material was cDNA or gDNA derived from T cells, B-cell-depleted T cells, or PBMCs.

Some clones are missing from TCRdb's copy, which holds only in-frame ones; the method was immunoSEQ multiplex PCR. In the table there are 250,000 or so clones, 86% of which are singletons. This CDR3 has 15 residues. Trimming took off 7 bases at V and 4 bases at J, with 18 bases between the two ends. Germline V CDR1 and CDR2: SGHRS, YFSETQ. This clonotype was sampled from a man older than 75 with acute or convalescent COVID-19. The sequencing sample was made of peripheral blood. The chain is built from TRBV5-1 and TRBJ2-1, with a weak D call TRBD1 (5 bases). This chain's CDR3 is CASWSDEGVYNEQFF. In DNA form, the CDR3 reads TGCGCCAGCTGGAGCGATGAAGGGGTTTACAATGAGCAGTTCTTC.